One sample yielded the 27 T cell receptor beta chains listed below, sequenced in a study of control samples from healthy donors and cancer patients. Libraries were prepared by immunoSEQ multiplex PCR; TCRdb keeps only in-frame clonotypes and omits some of them. The sample gives about 140,000 clones, roughly 94% of which show up once; under 15% is in the top ten. The sample was blood. The receptor set was obtained from a man aged 40-50 years in good health.

V usage is TRBV6-1 and J usage is TRBJ2-3; 10 bases are a match to TRBD2. Trimming at V came to 0 bases and at J to 11 bases, leaving 8 bases not matched to a gene. CDR1 and CDR2 from the germline V gene are MNHNS and SASEGT. The CDR3 covers 15 residues. The CDR3 loop is CASSEAPSGGSRQYF. DNA for the CDR3: TGTGCCAGCAGTGAAGCGCCTAGCGGGGGCTCAAGGCAGTATTTT.

CDR3 amino acids: CASSQGPNPYEQYF. CDR3 DNA: TGTGCCAGCAGCCAGGGACCGAACCCCTACGAGCAGTACTTC. The J gene is TRBJ2-7, the V gene TRBV5-4, with D perhaps TRBD1 or TRBD2 (5 bases each). CDR1 is SGHNT and CDR2 is YYREEE in the germline V gene (reference sequence). V was trimmed by 4 bases and J by 2 bases, leaving 13 bases between them. The CDR3 covers 14 residues. The full variable domain, with the rest looked up from reference TRBV5-4 and TRBJ2-7, is ETGVTQSPTHLIKTRGQQVTLRCSSQSGHNTVSWYQQALGQGPQFIFQYYREEENGRGNFPPRFSGLQFPNYSSELNVNALELDDSALYLCASSQGPNPYEQYFGPGTRLTVT.

This chain connects TRBV28 to TRBJ1-1, with D tentatively TRBD1 (6 bases). The CDR3 sequence is 13 residues long. V lost 3 bases to trimming and J lost 6 bases, with 11 bases between them. The germline V gene encodes CDR1 MDHEN and CDR2 SYDVKM. The CDR3 DNA reads as TGTGCCAGCAGTTTCCAATGGACAGCTGAAGCTTTCTTT. Translated, it gives CASSFQWTAEAFF.

This rearrangement joins TRBV18 to TRBJ1-1; no reliable D call. The CDR3 is made up of 14 amino acids. Looked up from germline, CDR1 is KGHSH and CDR2 is LQKENI. Trimming pared 6 bases from V and 1 base from J, leaving 12 bases between. In DNA, the CDR3 is TGTGCCAGCTCTCGCGTTGAGGGGAACACTGAAGCTTTCTTT. This gives the protein CASSRVEGNTEAFF.

The V and J genes are TRBV5-4 and TRBJ2-7, with 7 bases identical to TRBD2. Germline CDR1 is SGHNT and CDR2 is YYREEE (reference sequence). J gave up 1 base and V 0 bases, and 13 bases lay outside the gene matches. The CDR3 spans 18 residues. The DNA for the CDR3 is TGTGCCAGCAGCTTGGCCAAGGGCGGGGGATTTAAGTCCTACGAGCAGTACTTC. Amino acid sequence: CASSLAKGGGFKSYEQYF.

The V call is TRBV19, the J call TRBJ2-7; weak D call: TRBD1 (5 bases). Trimming cost V 1 base and J 0 bases, with 7 bases left between them. The length of the CDR3 is 14 residues. CDR1 and CDR2 from the germline V gene are LNHDA and SQIVND (reference sequence). The CDR3 DNA sequence: TGTGCCAGTAGTATAGTAGGGGCCTCCTACGAGCAGTACTTC. Its protein is CASSIVGASYEQYF.

This chain links TRBV28 with TRBJ1-5; 9 bases map to TRBD1. Trimming took 2 bases from V and 4 from J; bases not matched to a gene: 6. Germline V lookup: CDR1 MDHEN, CDR2 SYDVKM. CDR3 length: 16 amino acids. CDR3 in amino acids: CASSLRDRAWNQPQHF. The CDR3 DNA reads as TGTGCCAGCAGTTTACGGGACAGGGCATGGAATCAGCCCCAGCATTTT.

The CDR3 region is CASSVVDTANYGYTF. CDR3 coding DNA: TGTGCCAGCAGCGTAGTTGACACAGCTAACTATGGCTACACCTTC. The chain employs TRBV9 and TRBJ1-2, with D hard to call. Deletions cut 0 bases from V and 0 bases from J, with 9 bases between. The CDR3 runs 15 residues. The germline V gene encodes CDR1 SGDLS and CDR2 YYNGEE.

The chain uses TRBV12-3 or TRBV12-4 and TRBJ1-5; no firm D call. V lost 1 base and J lost 5, with 3 bases in between. This CDR3 comprises 12 residues. DNA of the CDR3: TGTGCCAGCAGTTTAGGACATCAGCCCCAGCATTTT. Translated: CASSLGHQPQHF.

In its sample, this clone was seen once. The chain uses TRBV10-3 and TRBJ1-4; D ambiguous. Per germline, CDR1 ENHRY and CDR2 SYGVKD. The CDR3 extends over 12 amino acids. Trimming took off 3 bases at V and 4 bases at J, with 3 bases between the two ends. CDR3 loop: CAISENNEKLFF. CDR3 coding DNA: TGTGCCATCAGTGAAAATAATGAAAAACTGTTTTTT.

V gene TRBV9 combines with J gene TRBJ1-4, with D maybe TRBD1 (5 bases). The CDR3 has 15 amino acids. V lost 0 bases to trimming and J lost 7 bases, with 13 bases between them. Germline CDR1 is SGDLS and CDR2 is YYNGEE. CDR3 nucleotide sequence: TGTGCCAGCAGCGTAGGGCGGGGGTCGGTTGAAAAACTGTTTTTT. Its protein product is CASSVGRGSVEKLFF.

This clone was found once. The V call is TRBV6-5, the J call TRBJ2-2; D ambiguous. CDR1 is MNHEY and CDR2 is SVGAGI in the germline V gene. The CDR3 loop spans 13 amino acids. Deletions cut 4 bases from V and 5 bases from J, with 8 bases between. The CDR3 bases are TGTGCCAGCAGTTCCTCTCCGACCGGGGAGCTGTTTTTT. This gives the protein CASSSSPTGELFF.

The chain combines TRBV10-3 with TRBJ1-2, with 10 bases that match TRBD1. This CDR3 is built from 13 residues. Per germline, CDR1 ENHRY and CDR2 SYGVKD. V was pared by 4 bases and J by 8 bases, with 4 bases of the junction left unmatched. The CDR3 sequence is CAISAGQGTGYTF. The DNA of the CDR3 is TGTGCCATCAGTGCGGGACAGGGGACCGGCTACACCTTC.

This chain uses TRBV5-1 with TRBJ1-3; 7 bases line up with TRBD1. The CDR3 sequence is 15 residues long. From germline, CDR1 is SGHRS and CDR2 YFSETQ. V lost 4 bases, J lost 0 bases, and 4 bases stayed unmatched. DNA for the CDR3: TGCGCCAGCAGCCTAGGACAGGACTCTGGAAACACCATATATTTT. This encodes CASSLGQDSGNTIYF. Combining the CDR3 with reference TRBV5-1 and TRBJ1-3 gives the whole variable domain KAGVTQTPRYLIKTRGQQVTLSCSPISGHRSVSWYQQTPGQGLQFLFEYFSETQRNKGNFPGRFSGRQFSNSRSEMNVSTLELGDSALYLCASSLGQDSGNTIYFGEGSWLTVV.

J is TRBJ1-2 and V is TRBV6-2 or TRBV6-3; unclear D gene. V was clipped by 4 bases and J by 6 bases, with 18 bases between them. The CDR3 covers 15 residues. CDR1 is MNHEY and CDR2 is SVGEGT in the germline V gene. CDR3: CASSFSSLGSHGYTF. In nucleotides, the CDR3 is TGTGCCAGCAGTTTCTCTTCCCTCGGCTCGCATGGCTACACCTTC.

The J gene is TRBJ2-3, the V gene TRBV15; D is possibly TRBD2 (7 bases). The CDR3 totals 19 residues. CDR1 and CDR2 from the germline V gene are LNHNV and YYDKDF (reference sequence). The V end lost 0 bases, the J end lost 0 bases, and 19 bases lay between the germline ends. CDR3 coding DNA: TGTGCCACCAGCAGAGAGCTTGGGGGGGGCGTCAGGAGCACAGATACGCAGTATTTT. It encodes CATSRELGGGVRSTDTQYF.

V gene TRBV9 combines with J gene TRBJ2-7; D remains ambiguous. The length of the CDR3 is 14 residues. Trimming stripped 0 bases from V and 2 bases from J, with 9 bases between. Germline V gene data show CDR1 as SGDLS and CDR2 as YYNGEE. CDR3 loop: CASSVGSIPYEQYF. CDR3 nucleotides: TGTGCCAGCAGCGTAGGGAGTATCCCCTACGAGCAGTACTTC.

This rearrangement joins TRBV7-6 to TRBJ1-3; tentatively, D is TRBD1 (6 bases). CDR1 and CDR2 from the germline V gene are SGHVS and FNYEAQ. V was trimmed by 1 base and J by 0 bases, leaving 7 bases between them. The length of the CDR3 is 15 residues. This chain's CDR3 is CASSLGDISGNTIYF. The CDR3 bases are TGTGCCAGCAGCTTAGGGGACATCTCTGGAAACACCATATATTTT.

The CDR3 spells CASTLPNSRDSPLHF. As DNA, the CDR3 is TGTGCCAGCACCCTACCGAACAGCCGAGATTCACCCCTCCACTTT. This chain uses TRBV6-5 with TRBJ1-6; the D is unclear. The V end was cut by 7 bases, the J end by 8 bases, with 18 bases between. CDR3 length: 15 residues. CDR1 is MNHEY and CDR2 is SVGAGI in the germline V gene.

This chain connects TRBV7-9 to TRBJ2-6, with D possibly matching TRBD1 (5 bases). Trimming left V 8 bases short and J 1 base short, with 18 bases between. The CDR3 sequence is 17 residues long. Germline CDR1 SEHNR, CDR2 FQNEAQ (reference sequence). In DNA form, the CDR3 reads TGTGCCAGCTCCTGGGGAAGGGGTTCATCTGGGGCCAACGTCCTGACTTTC. Encoded protein: CASSWGRGSSGANVLTF.

V and J are TRBV3-1 (or the pseudogene TRBV3-2) and TRBJ1-2, with 7 bases matching TRBD1. The J segment lost 7 bases and the V segment lost 7 bases, leaving 9 bases of the junction unmatched. Per the germline V gene, CDR1 is LGHDT and CDR2 is YNNKEL (reference sequence). This CDR3 is built from 13 residues. The CDR3 loop reads CASTPGGARGYTF. The DNA for the CDR3 is TGTGCCAGCACCCCAGGGGGGGCGCGTGGCTACACCTTC.

The rearrangement links TRBV28 to TRBJ2-1, with 9 nucleotides matching TRBD1. The CDR3 runs to 15 residues. Trimming cost V 6 bases and J 3 bases; bases outside gene matches: 6. Germline V gene sequence: CDR1 MDHEN, CDR2 SYDVKM. The CDR3 protein is CASRNTGGGYNEQFF. DNA for the CDR3: TGTGCCAGCAGGAACACAGGGGGCGGCTACAATGAGCAGTTCTTC.

The CDR3: CASYRKGTAYEQYF. CDR3 nucleotides: TGTGCCAGCTATCGCAAAGGGACCGCCTACGAGCAGTACTTC. This chain links TRBV6-6 with TRBJ2-7; possibly TRBD1 or TRBD2 for D (5 bases each). CDR1 MNHNY and CDR2 SVGAGI come from the germline V gene (reference sequence). Trimming stripped 8 bases from V and 2 bases from J, with 16 bases between. The CDR3 length is 14 residues.

The chain combines TRBV6-5 with TRBJ2-7; weak D call: TRBD1 (5 bases). This CDR3 has 14 residues. Germline CDR1 is MNHEY and CDR2 is SVGAGI. Trimming took off 5 bases at V and 5 bases at J, with 16 bases between the two ends. The CDR3 sequence is CASSTGNTFHEQYF. The CDR3 DNA is TGTGCCAGCAGTACAGGCAATACCTTCCACGAGCAGTACTTC.

With regard to this clone: This sample also contains other DNA sequences that code for the same CDR3. The CDR3 protein is CASSQGLHGYTF. The CDR3 DNA reads TGTGCCAGCAGCCAAGGACTCCATGGCTACACCTTC. V and J are TRBV14 and TRBJ1-2; D unclear. The CDR3 is 12 residues long. Trimming removed 1 base from V and 6 bases from J, with 6 bases in between. Germline V lookup: CDR1 SGHDN, CDR2 FVKESK.

The V call is TRBV10-2, the J call TRBJ1-6; 9 bases map to TRBD1. The CDR3 sequence is 14 residues long. Germline V CDR1 and CDR2: WSHSY, SAAADI. The V segment lost 5 bases and the J segment 8 bases; nucleotides outside the gene matches: 4. The CDR3 nucleotides are TGCGCCAGCAGTCCGCGGACAGGGGATTCACCCCTCCACTTT. This encodes CASSPRTGDSPLHF.

CDR3 sequence reads: CASSEEGGLSSYEQYF. The CDR3 DNA follows: TGTGCCAGCAGTGAAGAGGGGGGCCTGAGCTCCTACGAGCAGTACTTC. The rearrangement links TRBV2 to TRBJ2-7, with D possibly called TRBD1 or TRBD2 (6 bases each). Germline V gives CDR1 SNHLY, CDR2 FYNNEI. V gave up 1 base and J gave up 0 bases, with 13 bases separating them. The length of the CDR3 is 16 residues.